This T cell receptor beta chain was identified in a study of cytomegalovirus exposure and HLA in healthy donors. Study results and caveats: The study put some 160 TCR beta chains on its list as cytomegalovirus-associated.

Here immunoSEQ multiplex PCR was the method, and the copy in TCRdb shows in-frame clones only, minus some. Here the sample spans fewer than 350,000 clones, approximately 87% being singletons. Germline lookup yields CDR1 SEHNR and CDR2 FQNEAQ (reference sequence). The CDR3 totals 12 residues. Trimming pared 7 bases from V and 5 bases from J, leaving 10 bases between. With respect to this clone: The antigen is not known.

The rearrangement uses TRBV7-9 and TRBJ2-3; perhaps TRBD2 as D (5 bases). The receptor was derived from a woman aged 18-29 years in good health and CMV-seronegative. Specimen: PBMCs. CDR3 region: CASNRGLDTQYF. In DNA form, the CDR3 reads TGTGCCAGCAACCGGGGATTAGATACGCAGTATTTT.